The 8 T cell receptor beta chains reported below all come from one sample, sequenced in a study of glioma-infiltrating T cells after dendritic cell vaccination. TCRdb keeps only in-frame clones here, not all; method: immunoSEQ multiplex PCR. The sample carries approximately 50,000 clones, about nine tenths recorded once. Time point of the sample: after dendritic cell vaccination, including at tumor progression/relapse. The source material was blood, sampled after dendritic cell vaccination. All receptors come from a human donor with glioblastoma.

DNA for the CDR3: TGCAGCGAGAGACAGGTCTACATGAACACTGAAGCTTTCTTT. The encoded protein is CSERQVYMNTEAFF. V gene TRBV29-1 combines with J gene TRBJ1-1; possible D gene TRBD1, 6 bases. Germline V gene sequence: CDR1 SQVTM, CDR2 ANQGSEA. Trimming took 7 bases from V and 0 from J, leaving 15 bases between them. This CDR3 contains 14 residues.

This clone occurred once. The V call is TRBV6-1, the J call TRBJ1-1; D unresolved. The CDR3 length is 15 residues. The ends were cut back, 1 base at V and 1 base at J, with 10 bases in the middle. Germline lookup yields CDR1 MNHNS and CDR2 SASEGT. CDR3 sequence reads: CASSEEWAKNTEAFF. CDR3 sequence (DNA): TGTGCCAGCAGTGAAGAGTGGGCGAAGAACACTGAAGCTTTCTTT.

The chain has TRBV7-9 and TRBJ1-4, with 8 bases that match TRBD1. The CDR3 sequence is 15 residues long. CDR1 and CDR2 (germline): SEHNR, FQNEAQ (reference sequence). V shed 5 bases, J shed 8 bases, and the junction held 10 bases outside the gene matches. The DNA of the CDR3 is TGTGCCAGCAGCCCATCCGGGACAGGAGGCGAAAAACTGTTTTTT. Amino acid sequence: CASSPSGTGGEKLFF.

The chain couples TRBV5-6 to TRBJ1-2; TRBD1 matches 8 bases. Germline V gene lookup returns CDR1 SGHDT and CDR2 YYEEEE. The CDR3 sequence is 15 residues long. The ends lost 3 bases at V and 4 bases at J; junction bases unmatched: 8. The CDR3 bases are TGTGCCAGCAGCTGGAAGCAGGGGGCGGGCTATGGCTACACCTTC. Translation gives CASSWKQGAGYGYTF.

The V and J genes are TRBV30 and TRBJ2-7, with D possibly matching TRBD2 (5 bases). This CDR3 contains 13 residues. The V end lost 4 bases, the J end lost 5 bases, and 15 bases lay between the germline ends. The germline V gene has CDR1 GTSNPN and CDR2 SVGIG (reference sequence). Here the CDR3 DNA reads TGTGCCTGGAAAACCACCGGAGGCAACGAGCAGTACTTC. Translating gives CAWKTTGGNEQYF.

V usage is TRBV14 and J usage is TRBJ2-5, with 7 bases lining up with TRBD2. Unmatched junction bases numbered 2, after V lost 0 bases and J lost 1 base. There are 15 residues in the CDR3. Germline lookup yields CDR1 SGHDN and CDR2 FVKESK. Written as DNA, the CDR3 is TGTGCCAGCAGCCAAGAACGGGGGGTCCAAGAGACCCAGTACTTC. Translated: CASSQERGVQETQYF.

The CDR3 is CASFVRSQNYGYTF. Here the CDR3 DNA reads TGTGCCAGCTTCGTGCGGTCCCAGAACTATGGCTACACCTTC. V is TRBV6-1 and J is TRBJ1-2; D is uncertain. Deletions cut 8 bases from V and 2 bases from J, with 15 bases between. Germline lookup yields CDR1 MNHNS and CDR2 SASEGT. The CDR3 extends over 14 amino acids.

J is TRBJ2-6 and V is TRBV10-3; the D gene is possibly TRBD2 (6 bases). The CDR3 loop spans 20 amino acids. V was cut by 5 bases and J by 0 bases, with 23 bases left in between. Germline V gene sequence: CDR1 ENHRY, CDR2 SYGVKD. In DNA, the CDR3 is TGTGCCATCAGTAACACGGAGGGAGCCGGACCGTACTCTGGGGCCAACGTCCTGACTTTC. Protein sequence: CAISNTEGAGPYSGANVLTF.